What follows describes a single TCR beta chain. No antigen is known for it. Per-base qualities were not stored, and no clone one base away is much larger. The data originate from a study of T cell repertoires in cytomegalovirus infection (dated by TCRdb to the late 2010s). The study in broad terms: Donor HLA type was relevant to the analysis, because carriage of CMV infection together with the matching HLA type was indicated by public TCR beta signatures. The paper's findings and limits, for the study overall: The ex vivo response was dominated by HLA-C-restricted CMV-specific TCR beta clonotypes, which also provided the single most frequent clonotype in two of eight donors. Carriers of CMV infection plus the relevant HLA type were discriminated by the cumulative frequency of public TCR beta family members in the study cohort and in an independent roughly 350-donor cohort.

Including the terminal cysteine and phenylalanine, the CDR3 comprises 12 residues. The sequence is cut down to CDR3 DNA, 36 bases in frame from base 1. The germline V gene (reference sequence) yields DFQATT for CDR1 and SNEGSKA for CDR2. The junction carries 9 bases between V and J, which are trimmed by 3 bases and 3 bases respectively. Sequencing was carried out with an Illumina HiSeq 1500. TCRdb handled the public reads itself, with Q25 trimming in fastp and clone calling in MiXCR, and kept productive beta chains. A single entry per CDR3 protein holds the most common genes and DNA from its merged rows. The sample table holds fewer than 550,000 distinct CDR3 sequences, of which around 11% were seen once. Of the sample, roughly 10% falls within the top ten clones.

This clonotype originated in a human donor in good health (CMV status not recorded). Some clones in this sample may be carry-over from other donors' samples. The chain couples TRBV20-1 to TRBJ2-7, with no confident D gene call. Material for sequencing was PBMCs. The nucleotide sequence reads TGCAGTGCTAGTGCCAGAGTCTACGAGCAGTACTTC. This gives the protein CSASARVYEQYF.